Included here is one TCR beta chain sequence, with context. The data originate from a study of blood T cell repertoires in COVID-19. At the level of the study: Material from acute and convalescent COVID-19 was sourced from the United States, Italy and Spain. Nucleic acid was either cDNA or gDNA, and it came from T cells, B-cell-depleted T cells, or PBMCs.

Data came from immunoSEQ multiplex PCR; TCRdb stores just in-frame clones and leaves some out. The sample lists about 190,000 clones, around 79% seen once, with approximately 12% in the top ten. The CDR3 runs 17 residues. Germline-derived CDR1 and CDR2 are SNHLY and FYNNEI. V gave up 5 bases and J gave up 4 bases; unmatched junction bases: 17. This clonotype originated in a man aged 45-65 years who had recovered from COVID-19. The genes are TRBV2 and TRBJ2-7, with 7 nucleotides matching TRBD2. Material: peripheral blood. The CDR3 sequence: CASSPTPGLDTFYEQYF. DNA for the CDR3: TGTGCCAGCAGTCCTACTCCTGGACTAGATACTTTTTACGAGCAGTACTTC.